The clone carrying this TCR beta chain was seen a handful of times. The CDR3 sequence is 14 residues long. The V and J ends lost 4 bases and 7 bases, in that order; junction bases with no gene match: 5. CDR1 LGHDT and CDR2 YNNKEL come from the germline V gene (reference sequence). This specimen comes from a study of blood T cell repertoires in COVID-19. Measured with immunoSEQ multiplex PCR; TCRdb has only the in-frame clones, and not every one. The sample has about 130,000 clones, more than 70% seen once; the top ten hold about 3.6%. The sequenced sample was peripheral blood. The chain is built from TRBV3-1 (or the pseudogene TRBV3-2) and TRBJ1-2; 11 nucleotides align to TRBD1. The sequence was collected from a woman in her sixties with acute or convalescent COVID-19. CDR3 protein: CASSLGTGGIGYTF. The CDR3, as DNA: TGTGCCAGCAGCCTCGGGACAGGGGGAATTGGCTACACCTTC.